This T cell receptor (beta chain) was observed in a study of CD8+CD57+ T cells in acquired aplastic anemia (dated by TCRdb to between 2018 and 2020). About the study as a whole: A mean of about 3 ug of DNA, ranging from about 0.17 to 30 ug, was extracted from sorted CD4+ and CD8+ cells. For healthy donor samples, the average read count was about 9.8 million for CD4+ cells and 11.0 million for CD8+ cells.

In this study, sorted CD4+ and CD8+ T cells from the blood of healthy subjects and of severe aplastic anemia patients had their TCR repertoires deep-sequenced. Ficoll-Paque density gradient centrifugation was used to isolate peripheral blood mononuclear cells. Before DNA extraction, CD4+ and CD8+ T cells were sorted with FACS or magnetic beads. Profiling of TCR beta VDJ combinations and CDR3 sequences used genomic DNA as the template. An Illumina HiSeq 2000 was the platform used for TCR repertoire sequencing. As for the authors' bioinformatics: TRBV/TRBJ rearrangement plots, CDR3 size and DJ length profiles, and Simpson's diversity index were used to assess repertoires. The most abundant DNA sequence in the deep sequencing data was taken as the immunodominant clone. CDR3 amino acid sequences were checked for sharing across subjects and were also compared against the VDJdb database and published repertoires. TCRdb reprocessed the public reads (quality trimming at Q25 with fastp, clone calling with MiXCR) and kept in-frame beta chains. Identical CDR3 protein sequences are pooled into one entry, listed with their most common genes and DNA. TCRdb, not the original authors, processed these V and J calls. This sample holds 60,000 or so distinct CDR3 sequences; 55% were observed only once. Around 2.3% of the sample belongs to the ten largest clones.

About this clonotype itself: Its antigen has not been determined. No quality values exist for individual bases; no much larger clone is one base distant.

Beyond this particular receptor, the publication reports: Although roughly 29 CD8+ CDR3 sequences were shared by patients and controls, these sequences appeared highly expressed in patients and within the immunodominant clones of patients. No significant difference in CD8+ Simpson's diversity was found between patients and healthy controls (P=0.060).

Sequencing was done on a sample of sorted CD4+, CD8+, or CD8+CD57+ T cells (not recorded which) from PBMCs. The TCR originated in a human donor in good health, serving as a control.

The CDR3 here reads CASRIGRDTEAFF. The DNA sequence is TGTGCCAGCAGGATCGGTAGGGACACTGAAGCTTTCTTT. The chain joins TRBV7-9 to TRBJ1-1; the D gene is not confidently resolved. The V and J ends are trimmed by 6 bases and 3 bases, leaving 11 bases between them. The germline V gene (reference sequence) supplies CDR1 SEHNR and CDR2 FQNEAQ. The CDR3 starts with the cysteine, ends with the phenylalanine, and has 13 residues. Of the read, only the CDR3 DNA is kept; its 39 bases are in frame from base 1.